This T cell receptor beta chain derives from a study of shared T cell receptors in the human thymus. Germline trimming cut 5 bases from V and 4 bases from J; bases unmatched to any gene: 9. Germline V gene sequence: CDR1 SGHNT, CDR2 YYREEE (reference sequence). The CDR3 loop spans 15 amino acids. Libraries were prepared by immunoSEQ multiplex PCR; TCRdb keeps only in-frame clonotypes and omits some of them. Here the sample spans approximately 660,000 clones, approximately 88% being singletons. These data are also associated with another study on human thymus T cells. Turning to that study: Those donating were healthy Finnish infants in corrective surgery for congenital heart defects. Resections removed during corrective heart surgery provided the thymus tissue used. There appeared to be biased usage of V and J genes in thymic and blood repertoires. What related research reported was that thymic repertoires overlapped highly among unrelated individuals.

This TCR was recovered from a boy under two years old with a congenital heart defect. The J gene is TRBJ2-3, the V gene TRBV5-4; 8 nucleotides line up with TRBD2. Input material: thymocytes. This CDR3 is CASRPGTRDSDTQYF. CDR3 nucleotides: TGTGCCAGCAGACCCGGGACTAGGGACTCAGATACGCAGTATTTT.